The T cell receptor beta chain described here comes from a study of T cell changes during pregnancy in multiple sclerosis. The V and J ends lost 0 bases and 3 bases, in that order; junction bases with no gene match: 0. Germline CDR1 ENHRY, CDR2 SYGVKD. The CDR3 runs to 15 residues. Clones were sequenced by immunoSEQ multiplex PCR, and TCRdb holds only the in-frame ones, with some missing. Altogether 39,000 or so clones are present, over 80% being singletons, with the ten largest covering approximately 27%. The TCR comes from a female donor with multiple sclerosis, enrolled in a pregnancy study. The J gene is TRBJ2-1, the V gene TRBV10-3; 9 nucleotides line up with TRBD2. Material: CD8+ T cells from peripheral blood mononuclear cells, obtained before pregnancy. The DNA of the CDR3 is TGTGCCATCAGTGAGTCTAGCGGGGGCTACAATGAGCAGTTCTTC. Protein: CAISESSGGYNEQFF.